One sample yielded the 29 T cell receptor beta chains listed below, sequenced in a study of response to subunit inactivated influenza vaccine. One entry per CDR3 protein, called by TCRdb with MiXCR from the RT-PCR reads. This sample has 500,000 or so distinct CDR3 sequences, with approximately 16% found just once. The source was CD4+ T cells sorted from PBMCs, collected approximately 25 months after vaccination. The receptors were gathered from a man between 50 and 70 years old who received an inactivated influenza vaccine.

The chain employs TRBV9 and TRBJ2-5; D gene uncertain. The ends were cut back, 1 base at V and 1 base at J, with 8 bases in the middle. CDR1 is SGDLS and CDR2 is YYNGEE in the germline V gene. The CDR3 contains 14 residues. CDR3 bases: TGTGCCAGCAGCGTATTTCCCCTCCAAGAGACCCAGTACTTC. Protein product: CASSVFPLQETQYF.

Many counts were recorded for this clonotype. The gene calls are TRBV6-1 and TRBJ2-2; 9 nucleotides align to TRBD1. V lost 6 bases and J lost 6; bases outside the gene matches: 11. The CDR3 has 16 amino acids. In germline, CDR1 is MNHNS, CDR2 SASEGT. The CDR3 DNA is TGTGCCAGCAGACCCTGGGGGACAGGGATAGCCGGGGAGCTGTTTTTT. This encodes CASRPWGTGIAGELFF.

This clonotype was detected only a few times. V and J are TRBV7-8 and TRBJ2-5, with TRBD2 matching 7 bases. Trimming cost V 1 base and J 4 bases; bases outside gene matches: 3. This CDR3 has 14 amino acids. Germline CDR1 SGHVS, CDR2 FQNEAQ. CDR3 DNA sequence: TGTGCCAGCAGCTTAGAGCGGGGCCGAGAGACCCAGTACTTC. The encoded protein is CASSLERGRETQYF.

The chain uses TRBV24-1 and TRBJ2-7, with a possible D match to TRBD1 (6 bases). This CDR3 is built from 15 residues. V lost 5 bases, J lost 2 bases, and 15 bases lay in between. Germline loops: CDR1 KGHDR, CDR2 SFDVKD. The CDR3 DNA is TGTGCCACCAGTGCGGACCGAGGGGGTACCTACGAGCAGTACTTC. Protein sequence: CATSADRGGTYEQYF.

This clonotype appeared many times. The rearrangement uses TRBV2 and TRBJ2-3, with D maybe TRBD1 (6 bases). V was clipped by 4 bases and J by 4 bases, with 9 bases between them. CDR3 length: 13 amino acids. From germline, CDR1 is SNHLY and CDR2 FYNNEI. The CDR3 loop is CASSGQVPDTQYF. The CDR3 DNA reads TGTGCCAGCAGTGGACAGGTGCCAGATACGCAGTATTTT.

The chain has TRBV4-2 and TRBJ2-3; D gene ambiguous. The V gene's germline CDR1 is LGHNA and CDR2 YNFKEQ. V lost 3 bases to trimming and J lost 0 bases, with 13 bases between them. The CDR3 covers 16 residues. The CDR3 region has the DNA TGTGCCAGCAGCCACGACATGCGTGGTAGCACAGATACGCAGTATTTT. Translating it yields CASSHDMRGSTDTQYF.

This clonotype was detected many times. The V call is TRBV12-3 or TRBV12-4, the J call TRBJ1-5; TRBD1 matches at 9 bases. This CDR3 is 13 amino acids long. V lost 7 bases to trimming and J lost 9 bases; unmatched junction nucleotides: 7. As DNA, the CDR3 is TGTGCCAGCACCCCGGGACAGGGTTCGCCCCAGCATTTT. As protein: CASTPGQGSPQHF.

This clonotype has a handful of counts. The V gene is TRBV7-9, the J gene TRBJ2-7; 7 bases map to TRBD1. V shed 0 bases and J 4 bases; nucleotides not matched to a gene: 6. Looked up from germline, CDR1 is SEHNR and CDR2 is FQNEAQ (reference sequence). The CDR3 consists of 15 residues. CDR3 amino acids: CASSLARQGEYEQYF. CDR3 nucleotides: TGTGCCAGCAGCTTAGCGCGACAGGGTGAATACGAGCAGTACTTC.

This clonotype has more than one count but fewer than ten. V is TRBV7-2 and J is TRBJ1-5, with D unclear. The germline V gene has CDR1 SGHTA and CDR2 FQGNSA. Trimming shortened V by 5 bases and J by 1 base, and 6 bases separated the two germline ends. This CDR3 comprises 13 residues. CDR3 residues: CASSQQSNQPQHF. The CDR3 nucleotides read TGTGCCAGCAGCCAACAGAGCAATCAGCCCCAGCATTTT.

In its sample, this clonotype was seen many times. CDR3: CSPRQGNSPLHF. As DNA, the CDR3 is TGCAGTCCCCGACAGGGAAATTCACCCCTCCACTTT. J is TRBJ1-6 and V is TRBV20-1, with 7 bases lining up with TRBD1. Germline V gene sequence: CDR1 DFQATT, CDR2 SNEGSKA (reference sequence). The CDR3 is 12 amino acids. With V trimmed by 8 bases and J by 7 bases, 5 bases remained unmatched.

V and J are TRBV20-1 and TRBJ2-1; TRBD1 matches 8 bases. With 5 bases clipped from V and 6 bases from J, the junction kept 6 bases outside the gene matches. Germline lookup yields CDR1 DFQATT and CDR2 SNEGSKA (reference sequence). The CDR3 has 13 residues. The CDR3: CSALRTGSNEQFF. As DNA, the CDR3 is TGCAGTGCTCTTAGGACAGGGAGCAATGAGCAGTTCTTC.

The rearrangement joins TRBV3-1 to TRBJ2-7, with D hard to call. Trimming cost V 3 bases and J 1 base, with 7 bases left between them. The CDR3 is 13 residues long. CDR1 and CDR2 (germline): LGHDT, YNNKEL (reference sequence). The CDR3, as DNA: TGTGCCAGCAGCCATAGGCAGTCCTACGAGCAGTACTTC. This encodes CASSHRQSYEQYF.

Only a few counts were recorded for this clonotype. This chain connects TRBV10-2 to TRBJ2-3, with TRBD1 matching 8 bases. The CDR3 is 14 amino acids. Trimming removed 6 bases from V and 7 bases from J; junction bases left unmatched: 9. Germline CDR1 WSHSY, CDR2 SAAADI. CDR3 region: CASSQTGAVNTQYF. The CDR3 DNA reads TGCGCCAGCAGCCAGACAGGGGCCGTTAATACGCAGTATTTT.

This clonotype was picked up many times. This chain links TRBV5-1 with TRBJ2-2; either TRBD1 or TRBD2 may supply D (5 bases each). V lost 1 base and J 6 bases, leaving 16 bases between the germline ends. Germline V lookup: CDR1 SGHRS, CDR2 YFSETQ. CDR3 length equals 16 residues. The CDR3 DNA reads as TGCGCCAGCAGCTTGAACGCGCAGGGAGTGGCCGGGGAGCTGTTTTTT. This sequence encodes CASSLNAQGVAGELFF.

The table lists this clonotype with many counts. V is TRBV11-1 and J is TRBJ2-1; D gene unclear. The V gene's germline CDR1 is SGHAT and CDR2 FQDESV (reference sequence). This CDR3 spans 18 amino acids. Trimming pared 5 bases from V and 1 base from J, leaving 21 bases between. The CDR3 loop reads CASSPRQALMGSYNEQFF. CDR3 bases: TGTGCCAGCAGCCCCCGGCAGGCATTAATGGGTTCCTACAATGAGCAGTTCTTC.

The rearrangement links TRBV4-3 to TRBJ1-2; 11 nucleotides agree with TRBD1. J was trimmed by 5 bases and V by 3 bases; bases with no gene match: 5. The CDR3 is 15 residues long. Germline lookup yields CDR1 LGHNA and CDR2 YSLEER. The CDR3 sequence: CASSHGQGAEYGYTF. The CDR3 region has the DNA TGCGCCAGCAGCCACGGACAGGGGGCTGAGTATGGCTACACCTTC.

This clonotype was detected a few times. The rearrangement uses TRBV11-2 and TRBJ2-5, with D unresolved. This CDR3 has 11 amino acids. Trimming shortened V by 5 bases and J by 5 bases, and 6 bases separated the two germline ends. The germline V gene encodes CDR1 SGHAT and CDR2 FQNNGV. The CDR3 bases are TGTGCCAGCAGCACCTCGGAGACCCAGTACTTC. Encoded protein: CASSTSETQYF. Using reference TRBV11-2 and TRBJ2-5 for the parts outside the CDR3, the full variable domain is EAGVAQSPRYKIIEKRQSVAFWCNPISGHATLYWYQQILGQGPKLLIQFQNNGVVDDSQLPKDRFSAERLKGVDSTLKIQPAKLEDSAVYLCASSTSETQYFGPGTRLLVL.

As regards this clonotype: The junction shows a germline mismatch at one end, possibly a read error. J is TRBJ2-1 and V is TRBV7-9; 7 positions match TRBD2. Germline V gene lookup returns CDR1 SEHNR and CDR2 FQNEAQ (reference sequence). This CDR3 has 14 residues. CDR3 in amino acids: CANSSGTANNEQFF. CDR3 DNA: TGTGCCAACAGCAGCGGGACGGCAAACAATGAGCAGTTCTTC.

The chain employs TRBV20-1 and TRBJ2-3; 8 bases agree with TRBD1. Trimming cost V 7 bases and J 0 bases; bases outside gene matches: 3. Germline assignment: CDR1 DFQATT and CDR2 SNEGSKA (reference sequence). This CDR3 has 13 amino acids. CDR3 sequence: CSGWTGSTDTQYF. Here the CDR3 DNA reads TGCAGTGGATGGACAGGGAGCACAGATACGCAGTATTTT.

This clonotype was picked up many times. The gene calls are TRBV10-3 and TRBJ2-7, with 7 bases identical to TRBD1. V shed 2 bases and J 0 bases; nucleotides not matched to a gene: 1. This CDR3 has 14 amino acids. CDR1 is ENHRY and CDR2 is SYGVKD in the germline V gene. The CDR3 nucleotides are TGTGCCATCAGTGAGGCAGGGGGCTCCTACGAGCAGTACTTC. This encodes CAISEAGGSYEQYF.

This clonotype was detected ten times or more. The chain carries TRBV15 and TRBJ2-5, with 8 bases identical to TRBD1. The J segment lost 6 bases and the V segment lost 6 bases, leaving 9 bases of the junction unmatched. Germline values: CDR1 LNHNV, CDR2 YYDKDF (reference sequence). The CDR3 covers 14 residues. As DNA, the CDR3 is TGTGCCACCAGGGACAGGGCCGGTAAAAAGACCCAGTACTTC. Translating it yields CATRDRAGKKTQYF.

The DNA for the CDR3 is TGCGCCAGCAGCTCCGGGGCAGGGTCTAACTATGGCTACACCTTC. Translated: CASSSGAGSNYGYTF. The chain links TRBV4-3 to TRBJ1-2, with D tentatively TRBD1 (5 bases). CDR1 is LGHNA, CDR2 YSLEER, per germline. The germline V and J ends were trimmed by 5 bases and 0 bases, with 13 bases remaining between them. CDR3 length: 15 residues.

The rearrangement links TRBV5-6 to TRBJ2-2; 12 bases match TRBD2. The CDR3 covers 16 residues. The J segment lost 3 bases and the V segment lost 4 bases, leaving 4 bases of the junction unmatched. Germline assignment: CDR1 SGHDT and CDR2 YYEEEE. The CDR3: CASSATSGRHTGELFF. The CDR3 DNA is TGTGCCAGCAGCGCCACTAGCGGGAGGCACACCGGGGAGCTGTTTTTT.

In this sample, this clonotype turned up a few times. The chain has TRBV12-3 or TRBV12-4 and TRBJ1-3; the match to TRBD1 covers 7 bases. The CDR3 totals 16 residues. V gave up 6 bases and J gave up 0 bases; unmatched junction bases: 8. The CDR3 here is CASRPGQLYSGNTIYF. CDR3 nucleotide sequence: TGTGCCAGCAGACCGGGACAGCTTTACTCTGGAAACACCATATATTTT.

This clonotype was seen more than once but under ten times. The CDR3, as DNA: TGCAGTGCTACTAGCGGGAGGACTCTCTACGAGCAGTACTTC. Its protein product is CSATSGRTLYEQYF. This chain joins TRBV20-1 and TRBJ2-7; 11 nucleotides match TRBD2. Unmatched junction bases numbered 5, after V lost 4 bases and J lost 3 bases. The CDR3 length is 14 residues. Germline V lookup: CDR1 DFQATT, CDR2 SNEGSKA (reference sequence).

There are many counts of this clonotype. The rearrangement uses TRBV5-1 and TRBJ2-7; D may be TRBD2 (6 bases). CDR1 is SGHRS, CDR2 YFSETQ, per germline. Trimming cost V 2 bases and J 7 bases, with 19 bases left between them. This CDR3 is built from 15 residues. CDR3 sequence: CASSLGPGTAGEQYF. The CDR3 DNA reads TGCGCCAGCAGCTTAGGACCCGGGACCGCGGGAGAGCAGTACTTC.

This clonotype was seen more than once but under ten times. The rearrangement links TRBV10-3 to TRBJ2-1; TRBD2 agrees at 12 bases. The CDR3 is 16 residues long. CDR1 is ENHRY and CDR2 is SYGVKD in the germline V gene. J lost 2 bases, V lost 3 bases, and 2 bases had no gene match. The CDR3 sequence: CAISDGLAGTYNEQFF. The CDR3 DNA reads TGTGCCATCAGTGACGGACTAGCGGGAACCTACAATGAGCAGTTCTTC.

The chain is built from TRBV6-2 or TRBV6-3 and TRBJ2-4, with 7 bases aligning to TRBD2. Germline CDR1 and CDR2: MNHEY and SVGEGT. The CDR3 sequence is 18 residues long. After removal of 2 bases from V and 2 bases from J, the junction contained 12 bases not matched to a gene. The CDR3 protein is CASSYPIGGSSTKNIQYF. Here the CDR3 DNA reads TGTGCCAGCAGTTACCCGATCGGGGGGTCCTCAACCAAAAACATTCAGTACTTC.

V usage is TRBV12-3 or TRBV12-4 and J usage is TRBJ2-5; D is unclear. The CDR3 is 13 amino acids. Trimming shortened V by 6 bases and J by 5 bases, and 13 bases separated the two germline ends. The DNA of the CDR3 is TGTGCCAGCAGGAAGACCGCGACGGAGACCCAGTACTTC. Residues: CASRKTATETQYF.